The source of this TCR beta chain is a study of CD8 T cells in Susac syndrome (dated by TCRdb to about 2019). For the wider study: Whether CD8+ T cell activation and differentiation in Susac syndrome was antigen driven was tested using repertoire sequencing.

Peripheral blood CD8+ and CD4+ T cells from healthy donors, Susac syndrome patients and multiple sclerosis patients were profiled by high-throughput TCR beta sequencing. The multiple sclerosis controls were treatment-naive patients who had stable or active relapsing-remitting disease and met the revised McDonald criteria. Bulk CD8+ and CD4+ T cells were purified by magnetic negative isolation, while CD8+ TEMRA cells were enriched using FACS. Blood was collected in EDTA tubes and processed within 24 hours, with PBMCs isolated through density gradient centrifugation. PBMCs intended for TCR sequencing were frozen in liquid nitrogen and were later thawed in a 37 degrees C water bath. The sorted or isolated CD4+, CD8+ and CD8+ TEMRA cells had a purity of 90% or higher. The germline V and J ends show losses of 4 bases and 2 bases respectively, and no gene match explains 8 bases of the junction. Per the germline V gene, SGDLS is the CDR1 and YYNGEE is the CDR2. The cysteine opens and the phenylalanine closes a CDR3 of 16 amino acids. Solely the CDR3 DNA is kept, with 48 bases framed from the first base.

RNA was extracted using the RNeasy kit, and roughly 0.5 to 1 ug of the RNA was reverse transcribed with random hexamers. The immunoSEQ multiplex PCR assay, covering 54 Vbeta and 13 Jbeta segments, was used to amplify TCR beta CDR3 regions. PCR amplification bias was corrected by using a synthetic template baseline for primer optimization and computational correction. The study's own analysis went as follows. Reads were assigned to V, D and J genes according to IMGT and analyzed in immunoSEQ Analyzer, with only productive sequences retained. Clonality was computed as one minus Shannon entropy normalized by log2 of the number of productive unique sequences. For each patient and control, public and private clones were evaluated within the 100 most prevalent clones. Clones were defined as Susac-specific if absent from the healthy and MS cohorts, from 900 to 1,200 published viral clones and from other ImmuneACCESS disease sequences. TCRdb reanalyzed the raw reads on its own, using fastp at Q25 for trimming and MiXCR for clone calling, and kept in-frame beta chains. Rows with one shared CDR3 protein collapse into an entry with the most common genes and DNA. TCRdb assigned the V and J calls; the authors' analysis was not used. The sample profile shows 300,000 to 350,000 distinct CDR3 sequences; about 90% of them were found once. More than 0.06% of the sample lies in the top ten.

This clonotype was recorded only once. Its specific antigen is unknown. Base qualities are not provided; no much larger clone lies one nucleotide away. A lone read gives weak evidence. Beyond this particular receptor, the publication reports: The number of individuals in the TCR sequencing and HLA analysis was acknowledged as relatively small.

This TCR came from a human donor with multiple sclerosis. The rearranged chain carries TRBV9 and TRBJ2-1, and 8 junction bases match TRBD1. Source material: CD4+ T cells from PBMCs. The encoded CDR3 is CASSPRQGRAYNEQFF. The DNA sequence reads TGTGCCAGCAGCCCCCGACAGGGGCGGGCCTACAATGAGCAGTTCTTC.